The entry that follows covers one T cell receptor (beta chain) sequence. Its antigen is not known. A second PCR of roughly 7 to 11 cycles used a sample-barcoded 5' primer and a J-beta primer mix. TCRdb reprocessed the 5' RACE reads via MiXCR and lists one record per CDR3 protein. The sample gives about 1 million distinct CDR3 sequences, around 43% of which show up once; approximately 17% is in the top ten. This sample stems from a study of blood T cells in healthy people across ages. Whole-study results and caveats: Leaving the PBMCs unsorted stopped any conclusive comparison of naive versus antigen-experienced cells.

Donors gave ten milliliters of peripheral blood apiece. Researchers report isolating at least 7 million PBMCs per sample. Extracted total RNA amounted to at least 5.5 micrograms for each sample. Trimming shortened V by 4 bases and J by 0 bases, and 13 bases separated the two germline ends. In germline, CDR1 is GTSNPN, CDR2 SVGIG (reference sequence). The CDR3 sequence is 15 residues long. This chain links TRBV30 with TRBJ2-1; TRBD2 might be the D (5 bases). The sequencing input was blood. This clonotype was sampled from a woman aged 55-70 years in good health. The CDR3 nucleotides are TGTGCCTGGACCAACGGGATAAGCTCCTACAATGAGCAGTTCTTC. Translating gives CAWTNGISSYNEQFF.